One and the same sample provided the 22 T cell receptor beta chains below, sequenced in a study of control samples from healthy donors and cancer patients. Sequencing was performed with immunoSEQ multiplex PCR; in TCRdb, only in-frame clones are kept and a portion is missing. This sample has 95,000 to 150,000 clones; around 90% occur once, and the top ten carry roughly 40%. Specimen: blood. These receptor sequences come from a man aged 45-65 years in good health.

V gene TRBV11-3 combines with J gene TRBJ1-1, with D unresolved. The CDR3 is made up of 13 amino acids. Germline-derived CDR1 and CDR2 are SGHNT and YENEEA. Trimming stripped 0 bases from V and 4 bases from J, with 6 bases between. The CDR3 is CASSLESGTEAFF. The CDR3 coding sequence is TGTGCCAGCAGCTTAGAGAGCGGCACTGAAGCTTTCTTT.

The chain uses TRBV27 and TRBJ1-1; the match to TRBD1 covers 7 bases. Trimming removed 6 bases from V and 11 bases from J; junction bases left unmatched: 9. The germline gives CDR1 MNHEY, CDR2 SMNVEV (reference sequence). This CDR3 comprises 12 residues. DNA for the CDR3: TGTGCCAGCAGGTCCACAGGGGAGCCGGCTTTCTTT. Translating gives CASRSTGEPAFF.

V is TRBV27 and J is TRBJ1-2, with TRBD1 matching 7 bases. The CDR3 sequence is 14 residues long. Germline CDR1 reads MNHEY; CDR2 reads SMNVEV (reference sequence). V lost 5 bases, J lost 4 bases, and 7 bases stayed unmatched. The CDR3: CASSPTGWGYGYTF. CDR3 nucleotide sequence: TGTGCCAGCAGTCCGACAGGGTGGGGCTATGGCTACACCTTC.

The CDR3 here is CASSPGPNTEAFF. CDR3 coding DNA: TGTGCCAGCAGCCCGGGTCCTAACACTGAAGCTTTCTTT. The V gene is TRBV7-2, the J gene TRBJ1-1; D not certain. The germline CDR1 and CDR2 sequences are SGHTA and FQGNSA. CDR3 length equals 13 residues. V was cut by 5 bases and J by 2 bases, with 9 bases left in between.

The genes are TRBV10-3 and TRBJ1-2, with a possible D match to TRBD1 (6 bases). The germline V gene has CDR1 ENHRY and CDR2 SYGVKD. Deletions cut 3 bases from V and 8 bases from J, with 13 bases between. The CDR3 has 13 amino acids. Written as DNA, the CDR3 is TGTGCCATCAGTGAAGGGGGGGTTGACGGCTACACCTTC. Translated, it gives CAISEGGVDGYTF.

The chain uses TRBV12-5 and TRBJ2-1, with D possibly matching TRBD1 (6 bases). This CDR3 is 17 amino acids long. Per the germline V gene, CDR1 is LGHNT and CDR2 is FRNRAP. Trimming took off 7 bases at V and 6 bases at J, with 25 bases between the two ends. The CDR3 DNA sequence: TGTGCTAGTGCCTCCTATACAGGGCCCAATAGTCCCAATGAGCAGTTCTTC. This codes for CASASYTGPNSPNEQFF.

The genes are TRBV13 and TRBJ2-5; D not resolved. The V end was cut by 10 bases, the J end by 4 bases, with 16 bases between. The CDR3 consists of 13 residues. Germline lookup yields CDR1 PRHDT and CDR2 FYEKMQ (reference sequence). The CDR3 DNA is TGTGCCACTTGTACATGGTCAGGAGAGACCCAGTACTTC. It is translated as CATCTWSGETQYF.

The chain has TRBV14 and TRBJ2-2, with D perhaps given as TRBD1 or TRBD2 (5 bases each). Germline CDR1 is SGHDN and CDR2 is FVKESK. V was trimmed by 1 base and J by 4 bases, leaving 10 bases between them. The CDR3 runs 15 residues. This CDR3 is CASSQVPGTTGELFF. As DNA, the CDR3 is TGTGCCAGCAGCCAAGTACCGGGGACCACCGGGGAGCTGTTTTTT.

The chain joins TRBV10-3 to TRBJ1-4, with D tentatively TRBD1 (5 bases). V lost 0 bases to trimming and J lost 5 bases, with 10 bases between them. This CDR3 region has 15 residues. CDR1 ENHRY and CDR2 SYGVKD come from the germline V gene. DNA for the CDR3: TGTGCCATCAGTGAGTCCGGGACGCAGAATGAAAAACTGTTTTTT. Translated: CAISESGTQNEKLFF.

The rearrangement uses TRBV5-1 and TRBJ1-1; 8 bases are shared with TRBD1. The CDR3 length is 14 residues. The junction had 2 bases not matched to a gene; V was cut back by 3 bases and J by 1 base. Germline loops: CDR1 SGHRS, CDR2 YFSETQ. In nucleotides, the CDR3 is TGCGCCAGCAGCTCGACAGGGGCGAACACTGAAGCTTTCTTT. It encodes CASSSTGANTEAFF.

This clone was seen only once. V is TRBV24-1 and J is TRBJ1-1, with 8 bases that match TRBD1. CDR3 length: 13 amino acids. Per germline, CDR1 KGHDR and CDR2 SFDVKD. With 7 bases clipped from V and 10 bases from J, the junction kept 10 bases outside the gene matches. The CDR3 nucleotides are TGTGCCACCAGAGGGGTTGACAGGGGCGCAGCTTTCTTT. It specifies CATRGVDRGAAFF.

This chain connects TRBV7-6 to TRBJ1-3; D perhaps matches TRBD1 (6 bases). The CDR3 runs 16 residues. Germline V lookup: CDR1 SGHVS, CDR2 FNYEAQ. The V end was cut by 5 bases, the J end by 4 bases, with 18 bases between. This chain's CDR3 is CASSAGFVTGGNTIYF. In DNA form, the CDR3 reads TGTGCCAGCAGCGCAGGCTTTGTAACAGGGGGAAACACCATATATTTT.

The chain carries TRBV11-3 and TRBJ2-7; 12 bases align to TRBD1. Trimming at V came to 5 bases and at J to 5 bases, leaving 7 bases not matched to a gene. The germline V gene has CDR1 SGHNT and CDR2 YENEEA. This CDR3 is 15 amino acids long. CDR3 region: CASSPPGTGGDEQYF. The CDR3 DNA is TGTGCCAGCAGCCCCCCGGGGACAGGGGGCGACGAGCAGTACTTC. The full variable domain, with the rest looked up from reference TRBV11-3 and TRBJ2-7, is EAGVVQSPRYKIIEKKQPVAFWCNPISGHNTLYWYLQNLGQGPELLIRYENEEAVDDSQLPKDRFSAERLKGVDSTLKIQPAELGDSAVYLCASSPPGTGGDEQYFGPGTRLTVT.

This clone came up a few times. This chain uses TRBV14 with TRBJ1-1; D is possibly TRBD1 (5 bases). Germline V gives CDR1 SGHDN, CDR2 FVKESK. The CDR3 extends over 13 amino acids. Between the trimmed V and J ends, which lost 4 bases and 3 bases, there was a span of 9 bases. CDR3 region: CASSLQGYTEAFF. The CDR3 bases are TGTGCCAGCAGCCTTCAGGGATACACTGAAGCTTTCTTT.

V and J are TRBV9 and TRBJ2-5; tentatively, D is TRBD2 (7 bases). The ends were cut back, 0 bases at V and 4 bases at J, with 16 bases in the middle. Germline values: CDR1 SGDLS, CDR2 YYNGEE. The CDR3 has 16 amino acids. In DNA, the CDR3 is TGTGCCAGCAGCGTAGGCATCGGGGGGCCGGGAGAGACCCAGTACTTC. Translation: CASSVGIGGPGETQYF.

J is TRBJ1-1 and V is TRBV6-4; unclear D gene. The V end lost 3 bases, the J end lost 1 base, and 6 bases lay between the germline ends. CDR3 length equals 13 residues. The germline gives CDR1 MRHNA, CDR2 SNTAGT. CDR3 DNA sequence: TGTGCCAGCAGTGAGATGGCGAACACTGAAGCTTTCTTT. Translation: CASSEMANTEAFF.

The gene calls are TRBV14 and TRBJ1-2, with 7 nucleotides matching TRBD1. V lost 3 bases and J lost 8; bases outside the gene matches: 12. Germline V CDR1 and CDR2: SGHDN, FVKESK. This CDR3 contains 15 residues. The CDR3 region has the DNA TGTGCCAGCAGCCATGACAGGGAAGTCTTAGTGGGCTACACCTTC. This gives the protein CASSHDREVLVGYTF.

In DNA, the CDR3 is TGTGCCAGCAGCGCTGACGAGACCGGTTATAGCAATCAGCCCCAGCATTTT. This encodes CASSADETGYSNQPQHF. The chain is built from TRBV9 and TRBJ1-5; D unresolved. Germline assignment: CDR1 SGDLS and CDR2 YYNGEE. This CDR3 comprises 17 residues. V shed 3 bases and J shed 0 bases, with 16 bases lying between them.

This clone was seen only a few times. The chain carries TRBV10-3 and TRBJ1-5, with 8 bases matching TRBD1. The CDR3 loop spans 15 amino acids. V lost 0 bases and J lost 6; bases outside the gene matches: 4. The V gene's germline CDR1 is ENHRY and CDR2 SYGVKD. The chain's CDR3 is CAISESGQGVQPQHF. CDR3 coding DNA: TGTGCCATCAGTGAGTCCGGACAGGGAGTTCAGCCCCAGCATTTT.

This clone was recorded only once. This rearrangement joins TRBV3-1 (or the pseudogene TRBV3-2) to TRBJ2-1; 9 bases match TRBD1. The CDR3 covers 17 residues. Per germline, CDR1 LGHDT and CDR2 YNNKEL (reference sequence). V lost 0 bases to trimming and J lost 0 bases; unmatched junction nucleotides: 3. CDR3 bases: TGTGCCAGCAGCCAAGATTCGACAGGGGGCTCCTACAATGAGCAGTTCTTC. Translated, it gives CASSQDSTGGSYNEQFF.

This sequence joins TRBV6-1 and TRBJ2-1; perhaps TRBD1 as D (6 bases). CDR1 and CDR2 (germline): MNHNS, SASEGT. V lost 3 bases and J lost 4, with 7 bases in between. The CDR3 is made up of 13 amino acids. The CDR3: CASSDQGYNEQFF. CDR3 nucleotide sequence: TGTGCCAGCAGTGATCAGGGGTACAATGAGCAGTTCTTC.

This clone was detected a few times. V is TRBV10-3 and J is TRBJ2-3, with TRBD2 matching over 10 bases. Germline-derived CDR1 and CDR2 are ENHRY and SYGVKD. The CDR3 has 14 amino acids. J lost 1 base, V lost 10 bases, and 5 bases had no gene match. CDR3 in DNA: TGTGCCAGTACTAGCGGGGTCCGCACAGATACGCAGTATTTT. Its translation is CASTSGVRTDTQYF.